These 3 T cell receptor beta chains share one sample of origin, sequenced in a study of PD-1 and CTLA-4 blockade in melanoma. The repertoire was sequenced with immunoSEQ multiplex PCR; TCRdb's copy has only in-frame clones and lacks some. The table has tens of thousands of clones, approximately 90% seen once. Specimen: CD8+ T cells from peripheral blood, collected from a patient given anti-PD-1 treatment. All receptors derive from a human donor with melanoma.

This clone is a singleton in its sample. This chain joins TRBV30 and TRBJ1-1, with D possibly being TRBD1 (6 bases). Trimming stripped 5 bases from V and 0 bases from J, with 16 bases between. From germline, CDR1 is GTSNPN and CDR2 SVGIG (reference sequence). This CDR3 has 15 amino acids. The CDR3: CAWFPPTGLNTEAFF. DNA of the CDR3: TGTGCCTGGTTCCCCCCTACAGGGCTGAACACTGAAGCTTTCTTT.

The chain is built from TRBV2 and TRBJ2-3, with D uncertain. Looked up from germline, CDR1 is SNHLY and CDR2 is FYNNEI. V lost 1 base and J lost 2, with 10 bases in between. The CDR3 loop spans 15 amino acids. CDR3 DNA: TGTGCCAGCAGTGAAGGGCAGGACGACACAGATACGCAGTATTTT. Its translation: CASSEGQDDTDTQYF.

The chain links TRBV12-3 or TRBV12-4 to TRBJ2-7; D perhaps matches TRBD1 (6 bases). The CDR3 sequence is 13 residues long. Trimming shortened V by 5 bases and J by 6 bases, and 14 bases separated the two germline ends. The CDR3 spells CASSPTGYGEQYF. CDR3 DNA sequence: TGTGCCAGCAGTCCCACAGGGTATGGCGAGCAGTACTTC.